The next 22 T cell receptor beta chains were all read from a single sample in a study of tumor-infiltrating lymphocytes in primary liver carcinoma. In addition to blood RNA drawn from unsorted whole blood, germline DNA was extracted. Production of TCR beta cDNA used about 500 ng total RNA together with a constant-region primer. For TCR beta, libraries were produced by three nested multiplex PCR rounds using slightly modified ARM-PCR. Primers for the first two PCR rounds were TRBV1-TRBV30 forward primers and a C-beta reverse primer (about 10 cycles per round). TCRdb re-called the multiplex PCR reads with MiXCR, one entry per CDR3 protein. The repertoire holds about 320,000 distinct CDR3 sequences, with over 55% as singletons. Sequenced input: peripheral blood. Receptor source: a man in his forties with primary liver carcinoma and hepatitis B virus infection.

Regarding this clonotype: This may come from a read error, since a much larger clone is one base off. The chain carries TRBV6-1 and TRBJ2-4; 11 positions agree with TRBD1. The CDR3 spans 20 residues. The germline V gene encodes CDR1 MNHNS and CDR2 SASEGT. The CDR3 bases are TGTGCCAGCAGTGAAGCTTGGGGGACAGGGGGTTCCTTGGCCAGAAACATTCAGTACTTC. It codes for CASSEAWGTGGSLARNIQYF.

The chain uses TRBV7-3 and TRBJ2-3; D is unclear. The CDR3 is made up of 16 amino acids. The V and J ends lost 5 bases and 1 base respectively, with 16 bases between them. Germline V CDR1 and CDR2: SGHTA, FQGTGA. CDR3 sequence (DNA): TGTGCCAGCAGCCTCCGTGGCGCTGGAGGCACAGATACGCAGTATTTT. Amino acids: CASSLRGAGGTDTQYF.

The CDR3 here is CATQAGGPWETQYF. In DNA, the CDR3 is TGTGCCACCCAAGCGGGAGGGCCGTGGGAGACCCAGTACTTC. The chain employs TRBV10-3 and TRBJ2-5, with 10 bases fitting TRBD2. This CDR3 has 14 residues. CDR1 and CDR2 (germline): ENHRY, SYGVKD. Trimming at V came to 10 bases and at J to 5 bases, leaving 10 bases not matched to a gene.

On this clonotype: This may be a read error, as it is one base from a much larger clone. CDR3 sequence: CASSCSSNRAEAFF. Here the CDR3 DNA reads TGTGCCAGCAGTTGCTCGAGTAACAGGGCTGAAGCTTTCTTT. The chain links TRBV6-2 or TRBV6-3 to TRBJ1-1; D might be TRBD1 (6 bases). Trimming stripped 4 bases from V and 6 bases from J, with 15 bases between. Germline CDR1 is MNHEY and CDR2 is SVGEGT. This CDR3 has 14 residues.

V gene TRBV29-1 combines with J gene TRBJ1-4; tentatively, D is TRBD1 (6 bases). V lost 7 bases and J lost 2, with 20 bases in between. CDR3 length equals 16 residues. In germline, CDR1 is SQVTM, CDR2 ANQGSEA. This CDR3 is CSASTGMVRTNEKLFF. The DNA of the CDR3 is TGCAGCGCCTCTACAGGGATGGTGAGGACTAATGAAAAACTGTTTTTT.

Worth noting for this clonotype: This may be a read error, as it is one base from a much larger clone. The chain joins TRBV4-2 to TRBJ2-1; 10 nucleotides align to TRBD2. The germline CDR1 and CDR2 sequences are LGHNA and YNFKEQ. CDR3 size: 13 residues. With 9 bases clipped from V and 4 bases from J, the junction kept 3 bases outside the gene matches. CDR3 DNA sequence: TGTGCCAGGGGGACTAGCGAGTACAATGAGCAGTTCTTC. Protein product: CARGTSEYNEQFF.

Of note for this clonotype: At one end the junction does not follow the germline gene, possibly because of a read error. The chain uses TRBV4-1 and TRBJ2-7; 8 nucleotides match TRBD1. CDR1 is MGHRA and CDR2 is YSYEKL in the germline V gene. The CDR3 extends over 17 amino acids. The CDR3 bases are TGCACCAGCAACCAGGAATTCTCATCGGGACAGGACTACGAGCAGTACTTC. Protein product: CTSNQEFSSGQDYEQYF.

Concerning this clonotype itself: A read error may be the cause here, since a much bigger clone is one base away. Here the CDR3 omits its conserved ending phenylalanine or tryptophan, so a read error is the likely source. The gene calls are TRBV12-3 or TRBV12-4 and TRBJ2-1, with D hard to call. V was trimmed by 5 bases and J by 0 bases, leaving 14 bases between them. CDR3 length: 16 residues. CDR3 in amino acids: CASSPPLGVSYNEQFL. The CDR3 nucleotides read TGTGCCAGCAGTCCCCCCCTCGGAGTCTCCTACAATGAGCAGTTCCTC.

This clonotype was counted at least ten times. The V gene is TRBV12-3 or TRBV12-4, the J gene TRBJ2-3; no reliable D call. Trimming shortened V by 0 bases and J by 0 bases, and 10 bases separated the two germline ends. This CDR3 spans 16 amino acids. The CDR3 DNA sequence: TGTGCCAGCAGTTTAGCTACGGGCGGCAGCACAGATACGCAGTATTTT. This gives the protein CASSLATGGSTDTQYF.

Points on this clonotype: Being one base from a much bigger clone, this may be a read error. The CDR3 bases are TGTGCCAGCAGCTACACGTCCACGATTGACAGGAATGAGCAGTTCTTC. This encodes CASSYTSTIDRNEQFF. The chain employs TRBV14 and TRBJ2-1, with D possibly TRBD1 on 6 matching bases. The CDR3 spans 16 residues. Deletions cut 5 bases from V and 7 bases from J, with 21 bases between. CDR1 is SGHDN and CDR2 is FVKESK in the germline V gene.

With respect to this clonotype: Without the conserved terminal phenylalanine or tryptophan, this CDR3 likely stems from a read error. The V and J genes are TRBV28 and TRBJ2-7; 8 positions agree with TRBD1. CDR3 length equals 15 residues. CDR1 and CDR2 from the germline V gene are MDHEN and SYDVKM. The CDR3 sequence: CAISQLGQGSDEQYL. For the CDR3, the DNA is TGTGCCATCAGTCAACTCGGACAGGGTAGTGACGAGCAGTACCTC.

Regarding this clonotype: A read error is possible here, since a much larger clone lies one base away. This chain connects TRBV6-2 or TRBV6-3 to TRBJ1-5; D unclear. CDR1 and CDR2 (germline): MNHEY, SVGEGT. This CDR3 has 14 amino acids. V lost 2 bases to trimming and J lost 3 bases, with 8 bases between them. In DNA form, the CDR3 reads TGTGCCAGCAGTTACGGAAATAACAATCAGCCCCAGCATTTT. It translates to CASSYGNNNQPQHF.

In regard to this clonotype: With a much larger clone just one base away, this may be a read error. This sequence joins TRBV5-4 and TRBJ1-2; no definite D call. Germline V lookup: CDR1 SGHNT, CDR2 YYREEE (reference sequence). The CDR3 totals 11 residues. V lost 0 bases and J 14 bases, leaving 11 bases between the germline ends. The DNA of the CDR3 is TGTGCCAGCAGCTTGGAGGACGGCTCGACCTTC. Its protein is CASSLEDGSTF.

A note on this clonotype: One end of the junction is discordant with germline, which a read error may explain. The chain carries TRBV29-1 and TRBJ1-1, with D tentatively TRBD1 (5 bases). There are 13 residues in the CDR3. Germline V gene sequence: CDR1 SQVTM, CDR2 ANQGSEA. The CDR3 nucleotides read TGTAGCGTTAAGATCCAACAGGACACTAAAGCTTTCTTT. Its protein product is CSVKIQQDTKAFF.

As concerns this clonotype: The junction shows a germline mismatch at one end, possibly a read error. This chain connects TRBV11-2 to TRBJ2-2; D tentatively reads TRBD1 or TRBD2 (5 bases each). This CDR3 has 15 amino acids. Germline V gene sequence: CDR1 SGHAT, CDR2 FQNNGV. As DNA, the CDR3 is TGTGCCAGCAGCTTACTGGAGAGGGGTTCCGGGGAACTGTTTTTT. This encodes CASSLLERGSGELFF.

Remarks on this clonotype: The germline gene is not matched at one end of the junction; a read error may be the cause. J is TRBJ2-5 and V is TRBV29-1; tentative D call: TRBD1 (6 bases). This CDR3 region has 15 residues. CDR1 is SQVTM, CDR2 ANQGSEA, per germline. CDR3 DNA: TGCAGCGTCGAACGGAAGACAGGCCGTCAAGATACCCAGTACTTC. Its translation: CSVERKTGRQDTQYF.

The chain uses TRBV10-2 and TRBJ2-1; D is uncertain. The length of the CDR3 is 15 residues. The V end was cut by 4 bases, the J end by 1 base, with 11 bases between. Germline CDR1 is WSHSY and CDR2 is SAAADI. This chain's CDR3 is CASSGMRQSYNEQFF. DNA for the CDR3: TGCGCCAGCAGTGGTATGCGGCAATCCTACAATGAGCAGTTCTTC.

To note about this clonotype: A clone one base away is much larger, so this may be a read error. Given the absence of the conserved phenylalanine or tryptophan at the CDR3 end, a read error is likely. DNA for the CDR3: TGTGCCAGCAGTGAATGGGAGGGCGGCTACACCTTA. As protein: CASSEWEGGYTL. The genes are TRBV6-1 and TRBJ1-2; no firm D call. Germline V gene sequence: CDR1 MNHNS, CDR2 SASEGT. V was pared by 2 bases and J by 8 bases, with 9 bases between. The CDR3 loop spans 12 amino acids.

There are many counts of this clonotype. The J gene is TRBJ2-3, the V gene TRBV12-3 or TRBV12-4; D possibly uses TRBD1 or TRBD2 (6 bases each). This CDR3 region has 15 residues. Trimming removed 8 bases at V and 6 bases at J, with 21 bases between. DNA for the CDR3: TGTGCCAGCCACACAGAGAGCCAAGGGGGGGATACGCAGTATTTT. Protein sequence: CASHTESQGGDTQYF.

As to this clonotype: A read error may be the cause here, since a much bigger clone is one base away. The rearrangement uses TRBV5-5 and TRBJ1-4; perhaps TRBD1 as D (6 bases). Trimming cost V 0 bases and J 4 bases, with 10 bases left between them. Germline CDR1 SGHKS, CDR2 YYEKEE (reference sequence). The CDR3 length is 15 residues. CDR3 residues: CASSLEQGINEKLFF. In DNA, the CDR3 is TGTGCCAGCAGCTTGGAACAGGGAATTAATGAAAAACTGTTTTTT. The complete variable domain, with remaining parts taken from reference TRBV5-5 and TRBJ1-4, reads DAGVTQSPTHLIKTRGQQVTLRCSPISGHKSVSWYQQVLGQGPQFIFQYYEKEERGRGNFPDRFSARQFPNYSSELNVNALLLGDSALYLCASSLEQGINEKLFFGSGTQLSVL.

This clonotype was detected only once. A clone one base away is much larger, so this may be a read error. The V gene is TRBV29-1, the J gene TRBJ1-2; the D is unclear. The CDR3 spans 12 residues. V lost 4 bases and J lost 3, with 9 bases in between. The germline CDR1 and CDR2 sequences are SQVTM and ANQGSEA. The CDR3 DNA follows: TGCAGCGTTGGCTCGGTCTACTATGGCTACACCTTC. Amino acid sequence: CSVGSVYYGYTF.

This clonotype was observed a handful of times. The gene calls are TRBV5-6 and TRBJ1-5, with D possibly matching TRBD1 (5 bases). The germline CDR1 and CDR2 sequences are SGHDT and YYEEEE. V was trimmed by 2 bases and J by 1 base, leaving 7 bases between them. The CDR3 runs to 14 residues. As DNA, the CDR3 is TGTGCCAGCAGCTTTCAGGGAAGCAATCAGCCCCAGCATTTT. Residues: CASSFQGSNQPQHF.